Shown below are 24 T cell receptor beta chains from a single sample sequenced in a study of shared clonotypes between healthy human individuals. TCRdb's table, derived via immunoSEQ multiplex PCR, lists solely in-frame clones and lacks some. The data contain about 460,000 clones, approximately 77% of them singletons. The specimen sequenced was PBMCs. Receptors originate from a woman between 40 and 50 years old in good health. Some clones in this sample may be carry-over from other donors' samples.

The rearrangement joins TRBV6-4 to TRBJ2-3; maybe TRBD1 (7 bases). Germline V gene sequence: CDR1 MRHNA, CDR2 SNTAGT. The CDR3 runs to 14 residues. Trimming pared 3 bases from V and 3 bases from J, leaving 10 bases between. CDR3 loop: CASSEAGGTDTQYF. The CDR3, as DNA: TGTGCCAGCAGTGAGGCAGGGGGGACAGATACGCAGTATTTT.

CDR3 in amino acids: CASRGYQPQHF. As DNA, the CDR3 is TGTGCCAGCAGGGGGTATCAGCCCCAGCATTTT. The chain has TRBV28 and TRBJ1-5; no reliable D call. This CDR3 spans 11 amino acids. CDR1 is MDHEN and CDR2 is SYDVKM in the germline V gene. The V and J ends lost 6 bases and 5 bases respectively, with 5 bases between them. Using reference TRBV28 and TRBJ1-5 for the parts outside the CDR3, the full variable domain is DVKVTQSSRYLVKRTGEKVFLECVQDMDHENMFWYRQDPGLGLRLIYFSYDVKMKEKGDIPEGYSVSREKKERFSLILESASTNQTSMYLCASRGYQPQHFGDGTRLSIL.

This clone appeared once. With only one base between it and a far larger clone, this is likely a read error. The chain combines TRBV5-6 with TRBJ2-5; TRBD1 matches 7 bases. This CDR3 spans 15 amino acids. Germline V gives CDR1 SGHDT, CDR2 YYEEEE. In DNA, the CDR3 is TGTGCCAGCAGCCCGCCCGGGACAGCAGGAGAGACCCAGCACTTC. Translation gives CASSPPGTAGETQHF. The variable domain in full, completed from reference TRBV5-6 and TRBJ2-5, reads DAGVTQSPTHLIKTRGQQVTLRCSPKSGHDTVSWYQQALGQGPQFIFQYYEEEERQRGNFPDRFSGHQFPNYSSELNVNALLLGDSALYLCASSPPGTAGETQHFGPGTRLLVL.

This rearrangement joins TRBV30 to TRBJ2-5, with D possibly matching TRBD2 (5 bases). The J call may be mistaken, given a closer DNA end match to TRBJ2-7. Germline V lookup: CDR1 GTSNPN, CDR2 SVGIG (reference sequence). The length of the CDR3 is 12 residues. CDR3 in DNA: TGTGCCTGGACCGGGGTTGGCTACGAGCAGTACTTC. Translated: CAWTGVGYEQYF.

With respect to this clone: In the same sample, other DNA sequences code for this CDR3. The J gene is TRBJ2-5, the V gene TRBV5-1; a possible D gene is TRBD2 (5 bases). Germline V CDR1 and CDR2: SGHRS, YFSETQ. Trimming took off 0 bases at V and 5 bases at J, with 11 bases between the two ends. This CDR3 is 14 amino acids long. The CDR3 nucleotides are TGCGCCAGCAGCTTGGGCTCGGGCGGGGAGACCCAGTACTTC. Translation gives CASSLGSGGETQYF.

V is TRBV7-9 and J is TRBJ2-5; the match to TRBD2 covers 7 bases. With V trimmed by 3 bases and J by 1 base, 8 bases remained unmatched. This CDR3 has 16 residues. CDR1 is SEHNR and CDR2 is FQNEAQ in the germline V gene (reference sequence). The CDR3 loop reads CASSFPRSSGQETQYF. As DNA, the CDR3 is TGTGCCAGCAGCTTCCCCAGGTCTAGCGGCCAAGAGACCCAGTACTTC.

The chain is built from TRBV30 and TRBJ1-4; 12 bases align to TRBD1. The CDR3 is made up of 16 amino acids. Germline CDR1 reads GTSNPN; CDR2 reads SVGIG (reference sequence). V was clipped by 5 bases and J by 2 bases; unmatched bases: 6. In DNA form, the CDR3 reads TGTGCCTGGGGTCCGGGACAGGGGGCGACTAATGAAAAACTGTTTTTT. Translated, it gives CAWGPGQGATNEKLFF.

This clone was seen only once. The rearrangement joins TRBV7-3 to TRBJ2-7; 9 nucleotides align to TRBD1. Germline V lookup: CDR1 SGHTA, CDR2 FQGTGA. With V trimmed by 3 bases and J by 4 bases, 10 bases remained unmatched. This CDR3 region has 16 residues. CDR3 residues: CASSFGGTGSGYEQYF. DNA of the CDR3: TGTGCCAGCAGCTTTGGCGGGACAGGGAGCGGGTACGAGCAGTACTTC.

Remarks on this clone: A read error may be the cause here, since a much bigger clone is one base away. The CDR3 ends on some other residue instead of the conserved phenylalanine or tryptophan, so this is likely a read error. V usage is TRBV7-2 and J usage is TRBJ2-7; D might be TRBD2 (6 bases). The V gene lost 2 bases and the J gene lost 7 bases, with 12 bases spanning the gap. Looked up from germline, CDR1 is SGHTA and CDR2 is FQGNSA. The CDR3 totals 13 residues. Here the CDR3 reads CASSLFRAGEQYS. CDR3 coding DNA: TGTGCCAGCAGCTTATTTCGGGCGGGAGAGCAGTACTCC.

The gene calls are TRBV18 and TRBJ2-1, with 7 bases lining up with TRBD2. The CDR3 extends over 14 amino acids. CDR1 KGHSH and CDR2 LQKENI come from the germline V gene. Germline trimming cut 0 bases from V and 9 bases from J; bases unmatched to any gene: 5. For the CDR3, the DNA is TGTGCCAGCTCACCACCACGGAGGGAGGGTGAGCAGTTCTTC. Its translation: CASSPPRREGEQFF.

The chain employs TRBV5-4 and TRBJ2-3; the match to TRBD2 covers 7 bases. V gave up 0 bases and J gave up 6 bases; unmatched junction bases: 16. Germline CDR1 reads SGHNT; CDR2 reads YYREEE (reference sequence). The CDR3 spans 18 residues. CDR3 sequence reads: CASSLGGPLARKSDTQYF. The CDR3 DNA reads TGTGCCAGCAGCTTGGGGGGCCCACTAGCGCGCAAGTCTGATACGCAGTATTTT.

The V gene is TRBV5-1, the J gene TRBJ2-1; the match to TRBD1 covers 8 bases. The CDR3 runs to 14 residues. Germline loops: CDR1 SGHRS, CDR2 YFSETQ. The junction had 3 bases not matched to a gene; V was cut back by 2 bases and J by 5 bases. The CDR3 sequence: CASSFSGGNNEQFF. As DNA, the CDR3 is TGCGCCAGCAGCTTTTCAGGGGGCAACAATGAGCAGTTCTTC.

V is TRBV7-2 and J is TRBJ1-5; D not resolved. CDR3 size: 14 residues. CDR1 and CDR2 from the germline V gene are SGHTA and FQGNSA. The V end lost 4 bases, the J end lost 5 bases, and 12 bases lay between the germline ends. The CDR3 loop reads CASSSIGPYQPQHF. In DNA form, the CDR3 reads TGTGCCAGCAGCTCTATCGGACCATATCAGCCCCAGCATTTT.

The J gene is TRBJ2-1, the V gene TRBV19, with D possibly matching TRBD1 (5 bases). The germline V and J ends were trimmed by 4 bases and 4 bases, with 5 bases remaining between them. CDR3 length: 12 residues. Germline loops: CDR1 LNHDA, CDR2 SQIVND (reference sequence). The CDR3 DNA reads TGTGCCAGTAGTAGACAGTACAATGAGCAGTTCTTC. Its translation is CASSRQYNEQFF.

The chain carries TRBV11-2 and TRBJ1-2; TRBD1 is a possible D gene (5 bases). Trimming removed 0 bases at V and 3 bases at J, with 17 bases between. The CDR3 has 17 residues. Germline V gene sequence: CDR1 SGHAT, CDR2 FQNNGV. The CDR3 protein is CASSLDPSRARYYGYTF. CDR3 coding DNA: TGTGCCAGCAGCTTAGATCCCAGCAGGGCGAGGTACTATGGCTACACCTTC.

The chain carries TRBV6-6 and TRBJ2-7, with TRBD1 as a possible D gene (5 bases). Germline CDR1 and CDR2: MNHNY and SVGAGI (reference sequence). The ends were cut back, 8 bases at V and 3 bases at J, with 8 bases in the middle. The CDR3 spans 11 residues. As DNA, the CDR3 is TGTGCCAGCCGACAGCACTACGAGCAGTACTTC. It codes for CASRQHYEQYF.

The V gene is TRBV7-5, the J gene TRBJ1-1; the table assigns TRBD1, which was not confirmed against the DNA. TRBV7-5 is described as a pseudogene. This CDR3 contains 13 residues. CDR3 loop: CASSLDKNTEAFF. CDR3 bases: TGTGCCAGCAGCTTGGACAAGAACACTGAAGCTTTCTTT.

A word on this clone: A read error likely explains this, since a far larger clone differs by one base. The chain joins TRBV20-1 to TRBJ2-3; D call uncertain. CDR3 length equals 11 residues. CDR1 and CDR2 from the germline V gene are DFQATT and SNEGSKA (reference sequence). The CDR3 sequence: CSIRCTDTQYF. CDR3 in DNA: TGCAGCATCCGATGCACAGATACGCAGTATTTT.

In this sample, this clone turned up a few times. CDR3 in amino acids: CATTDRGRSHIQYF. The CDR3 DNA reads as TGTGCCACCACGGACAGGGGAAGGAGCCACATTCAGTACTTC. The genes are TRBV19 and TRBJ2-4, with TRBD1 matching 9 bases. Trimming took 10 bases from V and 8 from J; bases not matched to a gene: 12. Germline assignment: CDR1 LNHDA and CDR2 SQIVND (reference sequence). The CDR3 is 14 residues long.

To note about this clone: This could be a read error, since a much larger clone is one nucleotide away. CDR3 sequence: CSAPGGASDIYEQYF. The DNA for the CDR3 is TGCAGCGCCCCCGGGGGGGCTAGCGACATTTACGAGCAGTACTTC. The chain is built from TRBV29-1 and TRBJ2-7; TRBD2 agrees at 8 bases. V lost 7 bases to trimming and J lost 4 bases; unmatched junction nucleotides: 15. This CDR3 spans 15 amino acids. CDR1 is SQVTM, CDR2 ANQGSEA, per germline.

J is TRBJ2-1 and V is TRBV7-2; D is ambiguous. The CDR3 consists of 13 residues. Looked up from germline, CDR1 is SGHTA and CDR2 is FQGNSA. Trimming removed 2 bases from V and 1 base from J, with 3 bases in between. CDR3 amino acids: CASSLRSYNEQFF. The CDR3 DNA sequence: TGTGCCAGCAGCTTACGTTCCTACAATGAGCAGTTCTTC.

V usage is TRBV29-1 and J usage is TRBJ1-1, with TRBD1 identical over 7 bases. CDR1 is SQVTM, CDR2 ANQGSEA, per germline. V shed 5 bases and J 3 bases; nucleotides not matched to a gene: 12. This CDR3 contains 15 residues. The CDR3 sequence: CSVSARGGRYTEAFF. The DNA for the CDR3 is TGCAGCGTTTCCGCCAGGGGGGGAAGATACACTGAAGCTTTCTTT.

The chain couples TRBV28 to TRBJ2-6, with D uncertain. The CDR3 is 17 amino acids. Trimming cost V 8 bases and J 0 bases, with 17 bases left between them. Germline V CDR1 and CDR2: MDHEN, SYDVKM. Here the CDR3 DNA reads TGTGCCAGCCGACCTCTACGAGCAAGCTCTGGGGCCAACGTCCTGACTTTC. Translation: CASRPLRASSGANVLTF.

J is TRBJ2-1 and V is TRBV11-2; the D is unclear. The germline V gene has CDR1 SGHAT and CDR2 FQNNGV. CDR3 length: 12 residues. V lost 3 bases, J lost 8 bases, and 8 bases lay in between. CDR3 nucleotides: TGTGCCAGCAGCTTTTGGCGAGATGAGCAGTTCTTC. Protein: CASSFWRDEQFF.